A selection of T cell receptor beta chains follows, all from one sample in a study of T cells in Graves' hyperthyroidism and ophthalmopathy. One entry per CDR3 protein, called by TCRdb with MiXCR from the multiplex PCR reads. The table has about 96,000 distinct CDR3 sequences, just over 50% seen once. Sequenced input: blood. Every receptor here comes from a woman aged 40 to 55 with Graves' hyperthyroidism. Each CDR3 is given with its conserved first and last residue. The D gene is left open where the match is weak. Clone sizes are given selectively: once, few, many, or a class where the clone is expanded.

size: few; J: TRBJ1-2; length: 11; V: TRBV7-9; D: .; DNA: TGTGCCAGCAGCCCCCGGGACAGCTACACCTTC; CDR3: CASSPRDSYTF
size: .; J: TRBJ1-3; length: 15; V: TRBV7-2; D: .; DNA: TGTGCCAGCAGCTTAGAGGGGACGGCCGGAAACACCATATATTTT; CDR3: CASSLEGTAGNTIYF
size: .; J: TRBJ1-2; length: 12; V: TRBV10-1; D: .; DNA: TGCGCCAGCAGTGGGCCGGATGGGGGCTACACCTTC; CDR3: CASSGPDGGYTF
size: many; J: TRBJ2-2; length: 15; V: TRBV20-1; D: .; DNA: TGCAGTGCTAGAGATCGCAGGGCGAACACCGGGGAGCTGTTTTTT; CDR3: CSARDRRANTGELFF
size: .; J: TRBJ2-5; length: 14; V: TRBV11-2; D: .; DNA: TGTGCCAGCAGCTTAGCGAGGACTTCAGGGACCCAGTACTTC; CDR3: CASSLARTSGTQYF
size: .; J: TRBJ1-1; length: 17; V: TRBV7-9; D: TRBD1; DNA: TGTGCCAGCAGCTTAGCTGGCGGACAGGGATCCAACACTGAAGCTTTCTTT; CDR3: CASSLAGGQGSNTEAFF
size: many; J: TRBJ1-4; length: 13; V: TRBV5-4; D: TRBD1; DNA: TGTGCCAGCGGGGACAGGGGGGATGAAAAACTGTTTTTT; CDR3: CASGDRGDEKLFF
size: many; J: TRBJ1-1; length: 15; V: TRBV19; D: .; DNA: TGTGCCAGTAGTACTAAAGTTGGGAGGGGCACTGAAGCTTTCTTT; CDR3: CASSTKVGRGTEAFF
size: .; J: TRBJ1-1; length: 15; V: TRBV5-5; D: .; DNA: TGTGCCAGCAGCCTTGCCAGGGTCGTTAACACTGAAGCTTTCTTT; CDR3: CASSLARVVNTEAFF
size: .; J: TRBJ2-7; length: 14; V: TRBV7-8; D: TRBD2; DNA: TGTGCCAGCAGCATGACAGCGGGAGGGCCCGAGCAGTACTTC; CDR3: CASSMTAGGPEQYF
size: .; J: TRBJ2-5; length: 16; V: TRBV5-1; D: TRBD2; DNA: TGCGCCAGCAGCCCCGGGACTAGCGGGTACCAAGAGACCCAGTACTTC; CDR3: CASSPGTSGYQETQYF
size: many; J: TRBJ2-5; length: 14; V: TRBV29-1; D: .; DNA: TGCAGCGTTGAAGACGTCGGAGTGGGGGAGACCCAGTACTTC; CDR3: CSVEDVGVGETQYF
size: few; J: TRBJ2-5; length: 12; V: TRBV20-1; D: TRBD2; DNA: TGCAGTGGATTAGCCGGGGGGGAGACCCAGTACTTC; CDR3: CSGLAGGETQYF
size: .; J: TRBJ2-3; length: 18; V: TRBV5-4; D: TRBD2; DNA: TGTGCCAGCAGTTCCCGGACTAGCGGGAGTCATAGGGGAGATACGCAGTATTTT; CDR3: CASSSRTSGSHRGDTQYF
size: .; J: TRBJ2-2; length: 15; V: TRBV7-9; D: .; DNA: TGTGCCAGCAGCATACGAGGGACGGTCCTCGGGGAGCTGTTTTTT; CDR3: CASSIRGTVLGELFF
size: many; J: TRBJ2-7; length: 14; V: TRBV14; D: .; DNA: TGTGCCAGCAGCCGGTCACTAGTTCCCTACGAGCAGTACTTC; CDR3: CASSRSLVPYEQYF
size: once; J: TRBJ2-7; length: 15; V: TRBV28; D: TRBD1; DNA: TGTGCCAGCAGTCCACAGGGGGCCCGCCTCTACGAGCAGTACTTC; CDR3: CASSPQGARLYEQYF
size: many; J: TRBJ2-7; length: 13; V: TRBV7-2; D: .; DNA: TGTGCCAGCAGCTTAGGTTGGGCTGACGAGCAGTACTTC; CDR3: CASSLGWADEQYF
size: many; J: TRBJ1-2; length: 11; V: TRBV29-1; D: .; DNA: TGCAGCGTTGAAAGGAGCTATGGCTACACCTTC; CDR3: CSVERSYGYTF
size: .; J: TRBJ1-1; length: 12; V: TRBV29-1; D: .; DNA: TGCAGCGTCCAACGACAGCCCACTGAAGCTTTCTTT; CDR3: CSVQRQPTEAFF
size: many; J: TRBJ2-7; length: 15; V: TRBV5-6; D: TRBD1; DNA: TGTGCCAGCAGCTCGAACAACAGGGGAATCTACGAGCAGTACTTC; CDR3: CASSSNNRGIYEQYF
size: .; J: TRBJ2-7; length: 14; V: TRBV19; D: .; DNA: TGTGCCAGTAGTATTGGCCAGCGGACCTACGAGCAGTACTTC; CDR3: CASSIGQRTYEQYF
size: many; J: TRBJ2-5; length: 13; V: TRBV7-9; D: TRBD1; DNA: TGTGCCAGCAGCCAAACAGGGGGGGAGACCCAGTACTTC; CDR3: CASSQTGGETQYF
size: few; J: TRBJ2-5; length: 14; V: TRBV20-1; D: .; DNA: TGCAGTGCTAGTCGCACGGGAGTCCCAGAGACCCAGTACTTC; CDR3: CSASRTGVPETQYF
size: many; J: TRBJ2-3; length: 13; V: TRBV25-1; D: .; DNA: TGTGCCTCAGGTGGCGAAGCCCTGGATACGCAGTATTTT; CDR3: CASGGEALDTQYF
size: .; J: TRBJ1-2; length: 13; V: TRBV7-8; D: .; DNA: TGTGCCAGCAGCCCTCCTAGCGGCTATGGCTACACCTTC; CDR3: CASSPPSGYGYTF
size: many; J: TRBJ1-5; length: 14; V: TRBV5-1; D: .; DNA: TGCGCCAGCAGCCCTGACAGTGGAAATCAGCCCCAGCATTTT; CDR3: CASSPDSGNQPQHF
size: many; J: TRBJ1-4; length: 15; V: TRBV2; D: .; DNA: TGTGCCAGCAGTCCGGTTGAGCGCTCTAATGAAAAACTGTTTTTT; CDR3: CASSPVERSNEKLFF
size: .; J: TRBJ2-5; length: 15; V: TRBV10-2; D: TRBD2; DNA: TGCGCCAGCAGTGAGGTGGCGGGAGTAGGAGAGACCCAGTACTTC; CDR3: CASSEVAGVGETQYF
size: .; J: TRBJ2-3; length: 14; V: TRBV20-1; D: .; DNA: TGCAGTGCTAGTTTCCGGGATGGCACAGATACGCAGTATTTT; CDR3: CSASFRDGTDTQYF
size: many; J: TRBJ2-7; length: 13; V: TRBV29-1; D: .; DNA: TGCAGCGTTGAAAGAAACGAAGGGTACGAGCAGTACTTC; CDR3: CSVERNEGYEQYF
size: .; J: TRBJ2-5; length: 15; V: TRBV11-2; D: .; DNA: TGTGCCAGCAGCTTAGGTACCGGCTTCCAAGAGACCCAGTACTTC; CDR3: CASSLGTGFQETQYF
size: once; J: TRBJ2-7; length: 13; V: TRBV15; D: .; DNA: TGTGCCACCAGCAGAGAGGGCGGGAATAAGCAGTACTTC; CDR3: CATSREGGNKQYF
size: many; J: TRBJ2-5; length: 14; V: TRBV20-1; D: TRBD2; DNA: TGCAGTGCCATAAGCGGGATTGGCTTCAAGGCCCAGTACTTC; CDR3: CSAISGIGFKAQYF
size: .; J: TRBJ1-3; length: 15; V: TRBV7-3; D: TRBD1; DNA: TGTGCCAGCAGCCTGACAGGGATGGATGGCTACACCATATATTTT; CDR3: CASSLTGMDGYTIYF
size: .; J: TRBJ2-2; length: 16; V: TRBV5-1; D: TRBD2; DNA: TGCGCCAGCAGCGTGGGACTAGCACGATCGGACGGGGAGCTGTTTTTT; CDR3: CASSVGLARSDGELFF
size: .; J: TRBJ1-2; length: 12; V: TRBV6-5; D: .; DNA: TGTGCCAGCAGTCTCCATGGGGCGAGCTACACCTTC; CDR3: CASSLHGASYTF
size: .; J: TRBJ1-5; length: 14; V: TRBV2; D: TRBD1; DNA: TGTGCCAGCCGGGGGGGGACAGGAAATCAGCCCCAGCATTTT; CDR3: CASRGGTGNQPQHF
size: many; J: TRBJ2-3; length: 14; V: TRBV29-1; D: .; DNA: TGCAGCGTTGATCGGGCGTTCCGAGGAGATACGCAGTATTTT; CDR3: CSVDRAFRGDTQYF
size: .; J: TRBJ2-5; length: 12; V: TRBV29-1; D: TRBD1; DNA: TGCAGCTCTCCGGGACAGGGAGAGACCCAGTACTTC; CDR3: CSSPGQGETQYF
size: .; J: TRBJ2-1; length: 16; V: TRBV7-2; D: TRBD2; DNA: TGTGCCAGCAGCCCTGGCAGCGGGAGGGCCTACAATGAGCAGTTCTTC; CDR3: CASSPGSGRAYNEQFF
size: .; J: TRBJ2-3; length: 16; V: TRBV2; D: TRBD2; DNA: TGTGCCAGCAGGCGACTAGCGGGAGGGCCCGGAGATACGCAGTATTTT; CDR3: CASRRLAGGPGDTQYF
size: few; J: TRBJ2-5; length: 11; V: TRBV7-9; D: .; DNA: TGTGCTAGCAAGGGGCAAGAGACCCAGTACTTC; CDR3: CASKGQETQYF
size: many; J: TRBJ1-5; length: 17; V: TRBV7-9; D: .; DNA: TGTGCCAGCTTTACCCAAGGGCAGGGCTATAGCAATCAGCCCCAGCATTTT; CDR3: CASFTQGQGYSNQPQHF
size: .; J: TRBJ1-4; length: 16; V: TRBV9; D: TRBD1; DNA: TGTGCCTGCAGCGCAATACTCGGGACAGGCGCTGAAAAACTGTTTTTT; CDR3: CACSAILGTGAEKLFF
size: once; J: TRBJ1-4; length: 15; V: TRBV7-2; D: .; DNA: TGTGCCAGCCGTGAACGGGGAGGCACTAATGAAGAACTGCTTTTT; CDR3: CASRERGGTNEELLF
size: .; J: TRBJ2-1; length: 15; V: TRBV9; D: TRBD2; DNA: TGTGCCAGCAGCGTAACCGGGACTAGCGTCCTTGAGCAGCTCTTC; CDR3: CASSVTGTSVLEQLF
size: few; J: TRBJ1-3; length: 15; V: TRBV9; D: TRBD1; DNA: TGTGCCAGCAGAGGTGAAGGGGGGGACAGGGACACCATATATTTT; CDR3: CASRGEGGDRDTIYF
size: many; J: TRBJ1-2; length: 12; V: TRBV12-3/TRBV12-4; D: .; DNA: TGTGCCAGCAGTGAAGGGGGGCATGGCTACACCTTC; CDR3: CASSEGGHGYTF
size: .; J: TRBJ1-4; length: 13; V: TRBV24-1; D: TRBD1; DNA: TGTGCCACCCCTCGGACAGGGGAGGAAAAACTGTTTTTT; CDR3: CATPRTGEEKLFF
size: many; J: TRBJ2-2; length: 14; V: TRBV20-1; D: .; DNA: TGCAGTGCTCGGGCCCGAAGTGGGGCCGGGGAGCTGTTTTTT; CDR3: CSARARSGAGELFF